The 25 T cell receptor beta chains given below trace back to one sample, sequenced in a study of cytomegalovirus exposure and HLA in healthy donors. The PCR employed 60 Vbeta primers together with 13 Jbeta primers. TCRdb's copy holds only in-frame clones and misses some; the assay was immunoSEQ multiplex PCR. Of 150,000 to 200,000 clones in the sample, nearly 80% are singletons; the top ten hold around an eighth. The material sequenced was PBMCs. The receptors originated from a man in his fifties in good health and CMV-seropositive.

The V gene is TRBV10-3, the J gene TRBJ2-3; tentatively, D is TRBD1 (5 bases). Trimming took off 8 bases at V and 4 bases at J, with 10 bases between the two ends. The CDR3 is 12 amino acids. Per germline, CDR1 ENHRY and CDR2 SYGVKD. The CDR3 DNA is TGTGCCATCCAGGGTAGTGCAGATACGCAGTATTTT. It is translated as CAIQGSADTQYF.

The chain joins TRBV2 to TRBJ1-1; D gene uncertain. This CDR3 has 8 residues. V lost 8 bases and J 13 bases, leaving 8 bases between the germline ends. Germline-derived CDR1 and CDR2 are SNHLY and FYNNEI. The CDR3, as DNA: TGTGCCAGCTCCGAGGTTTTCTTT. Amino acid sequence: CASSEVFF. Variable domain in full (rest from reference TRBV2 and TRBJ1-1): EPEVTQTPSHQVTQMGQEVILRCVPISNHLYFYWYRQILGQKVEFLVSFYNNEISEKSEIFDDQFSVERPDGSNFTLKIRSTKLEDSAMYFCASSEVFFGQGTRLTVV.

DNA for the CDR3: TGTGCCAGCAGTTCGGGACAGGGGGACTATGGCTACACCTTC. It translates to CASSSGQGDYGYTF. This chain uses TRBV28 with TRBJ1-2; TRBD1 matches 11 bases. V was clipped by 4 bases and J by 3 bases; unmatched bases: 1. The CDR3 has 14 amino acids. CDR1 is MDHEN and CDR2 is SYDVKM in the germline V gene.

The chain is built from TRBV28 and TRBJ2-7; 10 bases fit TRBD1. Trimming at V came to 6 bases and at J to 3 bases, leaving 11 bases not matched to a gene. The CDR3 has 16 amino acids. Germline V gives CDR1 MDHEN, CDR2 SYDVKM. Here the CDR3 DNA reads TGTGCCAGCAGGCCCCTCCCGGGACAGGGGATCTACGAGCAGTACTTC. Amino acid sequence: CASRPLPGQGIYEQYF.

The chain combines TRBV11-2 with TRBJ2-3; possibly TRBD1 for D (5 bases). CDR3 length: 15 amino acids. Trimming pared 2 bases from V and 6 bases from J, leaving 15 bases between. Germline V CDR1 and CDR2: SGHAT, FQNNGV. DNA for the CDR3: TGTGCCAGCAGCTTACTGTTCAGGAAGGGGGATACGCAGTATTTT. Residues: CASSLLFRKGDTQYF.

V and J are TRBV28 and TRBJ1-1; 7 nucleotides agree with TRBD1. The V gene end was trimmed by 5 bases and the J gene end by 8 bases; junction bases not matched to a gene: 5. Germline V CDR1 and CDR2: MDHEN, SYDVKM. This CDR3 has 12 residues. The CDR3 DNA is TGTGCCAGCAGTGCCGGGGACAGCGAAGCTTTCTTT. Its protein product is CASSAGDSEAFF. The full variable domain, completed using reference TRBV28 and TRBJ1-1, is DVKVTQSSRYLVKRTGEKVFLECVQDMDHENMFWYRQDPGLGLRLIYFSYDVKMKEKGDIPEGYSVSREKKERFSLILESASTNQTSMYLCASSAGDSEAFFGQGTRLTVV.

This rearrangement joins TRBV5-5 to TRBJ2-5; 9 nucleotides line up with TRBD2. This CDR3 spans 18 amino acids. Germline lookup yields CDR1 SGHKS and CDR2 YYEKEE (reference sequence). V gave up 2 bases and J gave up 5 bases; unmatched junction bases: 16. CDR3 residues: CASSFRARAGGNLETQYF. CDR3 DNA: TGTGCCAGCAGCTTCCGGGCCCGAGCGGGGGGCAACCTGGAGACCCAGTACTTC.

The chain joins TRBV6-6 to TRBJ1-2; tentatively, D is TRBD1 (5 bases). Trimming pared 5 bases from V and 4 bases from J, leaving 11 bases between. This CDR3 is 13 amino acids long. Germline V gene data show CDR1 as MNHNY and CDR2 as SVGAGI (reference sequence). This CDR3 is CASSHDDSYGYTF. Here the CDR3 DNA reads TGTGCCAGCAGTCACGATGACAGCTATGGCTACACCTTC.

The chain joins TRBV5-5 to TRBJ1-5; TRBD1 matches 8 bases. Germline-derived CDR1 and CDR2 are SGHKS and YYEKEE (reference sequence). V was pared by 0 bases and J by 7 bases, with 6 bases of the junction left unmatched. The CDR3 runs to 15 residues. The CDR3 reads CASSLGQGAGQPQHF. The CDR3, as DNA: TGTGCCAGCAGCTTGGGGCAGGGGGCAGGACAGCCCCAGCATTTT. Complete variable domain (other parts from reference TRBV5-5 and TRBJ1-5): DAGVTQSPTHLIKTRGQQVTLRCSPISGHKSVSWYQQVLGQGPQFIFQYYEKEERGRGNFPDRFSARQFPNYSSELNVNALLLGDSALYLCASSLGQGAGQPQHFGDGTRLSIL.

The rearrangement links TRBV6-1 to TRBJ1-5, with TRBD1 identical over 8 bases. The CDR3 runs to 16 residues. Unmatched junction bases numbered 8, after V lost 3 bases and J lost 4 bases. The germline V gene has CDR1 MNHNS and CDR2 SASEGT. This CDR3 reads CASSDLQGGLNQPQHF. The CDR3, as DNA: TGTGCCAGCAGTGACCTACAGGGGGGACTTAATCAGCCCCAGCATTTT.

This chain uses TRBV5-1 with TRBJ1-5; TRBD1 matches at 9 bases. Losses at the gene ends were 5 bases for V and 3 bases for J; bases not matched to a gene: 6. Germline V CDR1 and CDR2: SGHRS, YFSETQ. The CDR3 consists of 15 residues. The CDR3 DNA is TGCGCCAGCAGTAAGGGGACAGGGATCAATCAGCCCCAGCATTTT. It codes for CASSKGTGINQPQHF.

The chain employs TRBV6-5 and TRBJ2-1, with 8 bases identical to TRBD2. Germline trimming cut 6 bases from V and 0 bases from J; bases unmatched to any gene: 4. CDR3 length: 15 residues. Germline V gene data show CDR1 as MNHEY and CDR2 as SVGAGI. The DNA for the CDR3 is TGTGCCAGCAGCCTTAGCGGGGCCTCCTACAATGAGCAGTTCTTC. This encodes CASSLSGASYNEQFF.

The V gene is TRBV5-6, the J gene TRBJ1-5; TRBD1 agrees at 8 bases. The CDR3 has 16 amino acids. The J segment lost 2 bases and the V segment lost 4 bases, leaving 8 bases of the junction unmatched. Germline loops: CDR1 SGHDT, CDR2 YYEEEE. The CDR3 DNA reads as TGTGCCAGCAGCCCCCGGACAGGGCTGGGCAATCAGCCCCAGCATTTT. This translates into CASSPRTGLGNQPQHF.

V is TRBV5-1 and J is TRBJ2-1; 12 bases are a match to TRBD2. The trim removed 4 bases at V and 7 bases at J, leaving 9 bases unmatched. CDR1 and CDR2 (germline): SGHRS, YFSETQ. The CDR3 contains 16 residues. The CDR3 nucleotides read TGCGCCAGCAGCAACTCCCTAGCGGGGGGGCTAAATGAGCAGTTCTTC. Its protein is CASSNSLAGGLNEQFF.

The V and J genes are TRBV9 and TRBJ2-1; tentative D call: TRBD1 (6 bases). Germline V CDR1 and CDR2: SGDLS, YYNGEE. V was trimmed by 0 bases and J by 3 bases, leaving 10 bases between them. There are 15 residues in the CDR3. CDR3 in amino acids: CASSVGGGVYNEQFF. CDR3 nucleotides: TGTGCCAGCAGCGTAGGAGGGGGAGTCTACAATGAGCAGTTCTTC. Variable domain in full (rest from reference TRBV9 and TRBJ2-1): DSGVTQTPKHLITATGQRVTLRCSPRSGDLSVYWYQQSLDQGLQFLIQYYNGEERAKGNILERFSAQQFPDLHSELNLSSLELGDSALYFCASSVGGGVYNEQFFGPGTRLTVL.

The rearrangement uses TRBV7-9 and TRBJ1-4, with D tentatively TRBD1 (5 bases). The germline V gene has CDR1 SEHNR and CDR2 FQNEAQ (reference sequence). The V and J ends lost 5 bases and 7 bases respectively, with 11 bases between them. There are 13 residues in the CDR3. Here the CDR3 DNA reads TGTGCCAGCAGCACCTACAGGAGTGAAAAACTGTTTTTT. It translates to CASSTYRSEKLFF.

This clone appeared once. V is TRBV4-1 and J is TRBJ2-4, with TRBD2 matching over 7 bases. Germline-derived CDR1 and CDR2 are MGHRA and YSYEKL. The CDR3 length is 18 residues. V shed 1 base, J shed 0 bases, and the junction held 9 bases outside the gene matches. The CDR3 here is CASSQVWGGGIAKNIQYF. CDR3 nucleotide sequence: TGCGCCAGCAGCCAAGTCTGGGGCGGGGGTATAGCCAAAAACATTCAGTACTTC.

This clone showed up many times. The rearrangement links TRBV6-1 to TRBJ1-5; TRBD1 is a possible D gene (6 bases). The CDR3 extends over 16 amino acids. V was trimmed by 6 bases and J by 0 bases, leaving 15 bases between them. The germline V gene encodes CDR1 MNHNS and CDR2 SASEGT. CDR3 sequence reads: CASSEWGGHSNQPQHF. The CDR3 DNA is TGTGCCAGCAGCGAATGGGGGGGACATAGCAATCAGCCCCAGCATTTT.

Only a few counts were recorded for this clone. The CDR3, as DNA: TGTGCCAGCAGCTATGGACAGGGAACCGATACGCAGTATTTT. Its protein product is CASSYGQGTDTQYF. This sequence joins TRBV7-8 and TRBJ2-3; the match to TRBD1 covers 8 bases. Germline CDR1 is SGHVS and CDR2 is FQNEAQ. Trimming at V came to 4 bases and at J to 6 bases, leaving 6 bases not matched to a gene. The CDR3 has 14 residues.

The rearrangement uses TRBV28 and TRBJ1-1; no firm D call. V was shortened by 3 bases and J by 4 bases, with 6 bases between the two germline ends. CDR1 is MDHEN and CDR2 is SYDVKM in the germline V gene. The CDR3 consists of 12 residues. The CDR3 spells CASSFWSTEAFF. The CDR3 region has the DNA TGTGCCAGCAGTTTCTGGAGCACTGAAGCTTTCTTT.

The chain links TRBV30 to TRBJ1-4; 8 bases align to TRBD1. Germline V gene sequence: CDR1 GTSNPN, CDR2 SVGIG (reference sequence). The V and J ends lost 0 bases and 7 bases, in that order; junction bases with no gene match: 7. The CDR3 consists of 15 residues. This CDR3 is CAWSVTTGGGEKLFF. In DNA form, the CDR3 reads TGTGCCTGGAGTGTAACCACAGGGGGAGGTGAAAAACTGTTTTTT.

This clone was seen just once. The CDR3 bases are TGTGCCAGCGGAGGCCTGCTTGGGAATGAAAAACTGTTTTTT. Amino acids: CASGGLLGNEKLFF. The V call is TRBV7-9, the J call TRBJ1-4, with unresolved D. The CDR3 length is 14 residues. Looked up from germline, CDR1 is SEHNR and CDR2 is FQNEAQ (reference sequence). The ends were cut back, 8 bases at V and 5 bases at J, with 15 bases in the middle.

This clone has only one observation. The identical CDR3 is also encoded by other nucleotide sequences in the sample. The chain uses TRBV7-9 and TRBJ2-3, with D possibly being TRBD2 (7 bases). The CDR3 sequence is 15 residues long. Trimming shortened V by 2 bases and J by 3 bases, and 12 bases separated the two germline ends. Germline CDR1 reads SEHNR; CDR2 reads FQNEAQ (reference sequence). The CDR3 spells CASSLSGTSTDTQYF. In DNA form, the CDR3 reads TGTGCCAGCAGCTTAAGCGGGACATCAACAGATACGCAGTATTTT.

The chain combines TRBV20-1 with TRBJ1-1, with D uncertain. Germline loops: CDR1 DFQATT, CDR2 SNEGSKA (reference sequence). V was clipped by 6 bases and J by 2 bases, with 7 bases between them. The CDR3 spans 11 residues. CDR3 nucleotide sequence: TGCAGTGCCGCAGGTAACACTGAAGCTTTCTTT. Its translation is CSAAGNTEAFF.

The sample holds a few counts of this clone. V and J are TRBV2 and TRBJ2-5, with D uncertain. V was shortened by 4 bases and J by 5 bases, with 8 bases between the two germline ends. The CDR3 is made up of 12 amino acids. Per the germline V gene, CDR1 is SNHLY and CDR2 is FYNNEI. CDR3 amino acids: CASSAAVETQYF. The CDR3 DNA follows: TGTGCCAGCAGTGCGGCGGTGGAGACCCAGTACTTC.